The 25 T cell receptor beta chains below were found in one sample sequenced in a study of T cell responses to AZD1222 COVID-19 vaccine. The data were produced by immunoSEQ multiplex PCR, yet TCRdb's version contains in-frame clones alone and is incomplete. The sample has around 150,000 clones; 92% are singletons. Here the sequenced sample was peripheral blood, taken 28 days after the second AZD1222 dose. The receptors originated from an adult who received the AZD1222 COVID-19 vaccine.

V usage is TRBV29-1 and J usage is TRBJ1-2, with D unclear. CDR1 SQVTM and CDR2 ANQGSEA come from the germline V gene. The CDR3 totals 11 residues. V was pared by 2 bases and J by 8 bases, with 9 bases between. The CDR3 DNA follows: TGCAGCGTTGAATCCTATATCGGCTACACCTTC. Residues: CSVESYIGYTF.

This chain uses TRBV7-9 with TRBJ2-7, with 7 nucleotides matching TRBD2. Per the germline V gene, CDR1 is SEHNR and CDR2 is FQNEAQ (reference sequence). Trimming removed 5 bases from V and 6 bases from J; junction bases left unmatched: 7. The CDR3 extends over 13 amino acids. CDR3: CASSKAGWIEQYF. CDR3 DNA: TGTGCCAGCAGCAAAGCGGGGTGGATCGAGCAGTACTTC.

This chain links TRBV6-6 with TRBJ1-1, with 7 positions matching TRBD1. The junction had 7 bases not matched to a gene; V was cut back by 4 bases and J by 2 bases. The CDR3 sequence is 15 residues long. CDR1 and CDR2 (germline): MNHNY, SVGAGI (reference sequence). CDR3 residues: CASSFPGTANTEAFF. The CDR3 DNA follows: TGTGCCAGCAGTTTTCCCGGGACAGCTAACACTGAAGCTTTCTTT.

CDR3 sequence reads: CASSVELAKTYEQYF. As DNA, the CDR3 is TGCGCCAGCAGTGTGGAACTAGCGAAAACCTACGAGCAGTACTTC. The genes are TRBV10-2 and TRBJ2-7; 7 nucleotides agree with TRBD2. CDR3 length equals 15 residues. Germline values: CDR1 WSHSY, CDR2 SAAADI. Trimming took 4 bases from V and 2 from J; bases not matched to a gene: 8.

The gene calls are TRBV27 and TRBJ2-7; TRBD1 matches at 8 bases. The V and J ends lost 3 bases and 0 bases, in that order; junction bases with no gene match: 4. This CDR3 is built from 15 residues. Germline CDR1 and CDR2: MNHEY and SMNVEV (reference sequence). The chain's CDR3 is CASSLGTGGSYEQYF. The CDR3 nucleotides are TGTGCCAGCAGTTTGGGAACAGGGGGCTCCTACGAGCAGTACTTC.

V gene TRBV5-1 combines with J gene TRBJ2-6; D is unclear. V was shortened by 6 bases and J by 2 bases, with 15 bases between the two germline ends. Germline lookup yields CDR1 SGHRS and CDR2 YFSETQ. This CDR3 has 16 residues. CDR3: CASKFLGATGANVLTF. For the CDR3, the DNA is TGCGCCAGCAAATTTCTGGGTGCAACTGGGGCCAACGTCCTGACTTTC.

The gene calls are TRBV27 and TRBJ1-2; 9 bases fit TRBD1. V shed 4 bases, J shed 2 bases, and the junction held 8 bases outside the gene matches. Germline V gene sequence: CDR1 MNHEY, CDR2 SMNVEV (reference sequence). The CDR3 consists of 16 residues. The CDR3 DNA reads as TGTGCCAGCAGTTCATATCCGGGACAGGGCAACTATGGCTACACCTTC. Its protein is CASSSYPGQGNYGYTF.

In DNA form, the CDR3 reads TGTGCCACCCGTTCAGGGACAGGTCCCTACAATGAGCAGTTCTTC. Encoded protein: CATRSGTGPYNEQFF. The J gene is TRBJ2-1, the V gene TRBV19; 8 bases align to TRBD1. V lost 10 bases to trimming and J lost 2 bases; unmatched junction nucleotides: 10. The CDR3 runs 15 residues. Germline V CDR1 and CDR2: LNHDA, SQIVND (reference sequence).

The J gene is TRBJ2-3, the V gene TRBV2; 8 bases align to TRBD1. This CDR3 region has 14 residues. The germline CDR1 and CDR2 sequences are SNHLY and FYNNEI. The J segment lost 7 bases and the V segment lost 6 bases, leaving 9 bases of the junction unmatched. The CDR3 sequence: CASSSRTGRNTQYF. CDR3 sequence (DNA): TGTGCCAGCAGCTCTCGGACAGGGCGGAATACGCAGTATTTT.

The genes are TRBV6-5 and TRBJ2-7, with 7 bases that match TRBD1. Germline V lookup: CDR1 MNHEY, CDR2 SVGAGI. V was pared by 4 bases and J by 1 base, with 4 bases of the junction left unmatched. The CDR3 loop spans 14 amino acids. Written as DNA, the CDR3 is TGTGCCAGCAGTTTCCAGGGACAGTCCTACGAGCAGTACTTC. Its translation is CASSFQGQSYEQYF.

The chain links TRBV9 to TRBJ1-1; D might be TRBD1 (6 bases). V was pared by 1 base and J by 7 bases, with 11 bases between. There are 13 residues in the CDR3. CDR1 is SGDLS, CDR2 YYNGEE, per germline. The CDR3: CASSVRDNREAFF. The CDR3 DNA follows: TGTGCCAGCAGCGTACGGGACAACCGTGAAGCTTTCTTT.

V and J are TRBV6-5 and TRBJ1-4; no reliable D call. V was pared by 5 bases and J by 7 bases, with 14 bases between. CDR3 length equals 14 residues. The V gene's germline CDR1 is MNHEY and CDR2 SVGAGI. CDR3 bases: TGTGCCAGCAGTCTCCGGGTCCGGGGTGAAAAACTGTTTTTT. This encodes CASSLRVRGEKLFF.

This clone was observed once. V usage is TRBV11-3 and J usage is TRBJ2-7; the D gene could be TRBD1 or TRBD2 (5 bases each). V gave up 3 bases and J gave up 0 bases, with 9 bases separating them. The CDR3 consists of 14 residues. Germline V gene lookup returns CDR1 SGHNT and CDR2 YENEEA. DNA of the CDR3: TGTGCCAGCAGCTTGGGACCGAGCTCCTACGAGCAGTACTTC. It specifies CASSLGPSSYEQYF.

CDR3 residues: CASKPPGTRYYGYTF. CDR3 bases: TGTGCCAGCAAGCCGCCCGGGACGCGATACTATGGCTACACCTTC. The V call is TRBV28, the J call TRBJ1-2; weak D call: TRBD1 (5 bases). V shed 7 bases and J shed 3 bases, with 18 bases lying between them. The germline V gene encodes CDR1 MDHEN and CDR2 SYDVKM. This CDR3 comprises 15 residues.

The chain uses TRBV9 and TRBJ2-1, with D perhaps being TRBD1 or TRBD2 (5 bases each). Germline V lookup: CDR1 SGDLS, CDR2 YYNGEE. Trimming removed 4 bases at V and 8 bases at J, with 16 bases between. CDR3 length: 14 residues. CDR3 sequence reads: CASSPPARDHEQFF. CDR3 DNA sequence: TGTGCCAGCAGCCCTCCAGCGAGGGACCATGAGCAGTTCTTC.

The chain employs TRBV12-3 or TRBV12-4 and TRBJ1-1, with D uncertain. CDR3 length: 12 amino acids. Trimming stripped 2 bases from V and 5 bases from J, with 6 bases between. The CDR3 sequence: CASSLMVTEAFF. CDR3 in DNA: TGTGCCAGCAGTTTAATGGTAACTGAAGCTTTCTTT.

The chain is built from TRBV5-1 and TRBJ2-7; D is uncertain. This CDR3 is built from 11 residues. In germline, CDR1 is SGHRS, CDR2 YFSETQ. With 0 bases removed from V and 7 bases from J, the gap between germline ends came to 5 bases. The chain's CDR3 is CASSLDEEQYF. CDR3 nucleotides: TGCGCCAGCAGCTTGGATGAAGAGCAGTACTTC.

The chain combines TRBV18 with TRBJ1-5; 8 bases line up with TRBD1. This CDR3 has 14 amino acids. Germline V CDR1 and CDR2: KGHSH, LQKENI. The V segment lost 6 bases and the J segment 3 bases; nucleotides outside the gene matches: 4. The CDR3 loop reads CASSDRVDNQPQHF. CDR3 sequence (DNA): TGTGCCAGCTCGGACAGGGTTGACAATCAGCCCCAGCATTTT.

This sequence joins TRBV6-1 and TRBJ1-3, with D hard to call. Between the trimmed V and J ends, which lost 0 bases and 6 bases, there was a span of 3 bases. The CDR3 length is 12 residues. Per the germline V gene, CDR1 is MNHNS and CDR2 is SASEGT. As DNA, the CDR3 is TGTGCCAGCAGTGAAGCGGCAAACACCATATATTTT. This translates into CASSEAANTIYF.

This chain joins TRBV14 and TRBJ2-7; D unresolved. CDR1 and CDR2 (germline): SGHDN, FVKESK. V dropped 2 bases and J dropped 2 bases, with 13 bases sitting between them. The CDR3 length is 15 residues. The CDR3 reads CASSQLSIGTYEQYF. CDR3 in DNA: TGTGCCAGCAGCCAATTATCAATAGGGACCTACGAGCAGTACTTC. Full variable domain (rest looked up from reference TRBV14 and TRBJ2-7): EAGVTQFPSHSVIEKGQTVTLRCDPISGHDNLYWYRRVMGKEIKFLLHFVKESKQDESGMPNNRFLAERTGGTYSTLKVQPAELEDSGVYFCASSQLSIGTYEQYFGPGTRLTVT.

The gene calls are TRBV5-1 and TRBJ1-4; the D is unclear. Trimming removed 3 bases from V and 8 bases from J, with 17 bases in between. This CDR3 comprises 15 residues. Germline values: CDR1 SGHRS, CDR2 YFSETQ. The CDR3 loop reads CASSSSGTPEEKLFF. The DNA for the CDR3 is TGCGCCAGCAGCTCCTCAGGAACCCCCGAGGAAAAACTGTTTTTT.

The chain joins TRBV20-1 to TRBJ2-3, with D possibly TRBD2 on 5 matching bases. The CDR3 has 15 residues. Trimming cost V 3 bases and J 2 bases, with 15 bases left between them. Germline CDR1 DFQATT, CDR2 SNEGSKA (reference sequence). The DNA for the CDR3 is TGCAGTGCTAGTTCCCGGGAACATAACACAGATACGCAGTATTTT. As protein: CSASSREHNTDTQYF.

This clone was recorded only once. The genes are TRBV15 and TRBJ1-1; 7 bases line up with TRBD1. V shed 1 base, J shed 3 bases, and the junction held 2 bases outside the gene matches. The germline V gene has CDR1 LNHNV and CDR2 YYDKDF (reference sequence). The CDR3 loop spans 14 amino acids. The CDR3 spells CATSRGTGDTEAFF. In nucleotides, the CDR3 is TGTGCCACCAGCAGAGGGACAGGAGACACTGAAGCTTTCTTT.

This clone is a singleton in its sample. The chain uses TRBV24-1 and TRBJ2-2; 8 positions match TRBD1. There are 16 residues in the CDR3. With V trimmed by 5 bases and J by 3 bases, 7 bases remained unmatched. Germline-derived CDR1 and CDR2 are KGHDR and SFDVKD. The CDR3: CATSVDRGLDTGELFF. CDR3 DNA: TGTGCCACCAGTGTTGACAGGGGACTGGACACCGGGGAGCTGTTTTTT.

J is TRBJ2-7 and V is TRBV30; TRBD2 matches 8 bases. Germline CDR1 GTSNPN, CDR2 SVGIG (reference sequence). Losses at the gene ends were 0 bases for V and 2 bases for J; bases not matched to a gene: 3. The CDR3 has 14 residues. CDR3 amino acids: CAWSVKRGTYEQYF. The CDR3 DNA reads as TGTGCCTGGAGTGTTAAGCGGGGGACCTACGAGCAGTACTTC.